This entry is about one T cell receptor beta chain. Its target is not known. Sequencing of TCR beta drew on CD8+ and CD4+ T cells from blood. This CDR3 contains 14 residues. V was shortened by 3 bases and J by 5 bases, with 11 bases between the two germline ends. The germline CDR1 and CDR2 sequences are SEHNR and FQNEAQ (reference sequence). These data belong to a study of CD8 T cells in Susac syndrome. Reverse transcription of about 0.5 to 1 ug RNA used random hexamers. Each CDR3 protein gets one entry after TCRdb re-called the immunoSEQ multiplex PCR reads with MiXCR. The sample yields around 130,000 distinct CDR3 sequences, roughly 76% seen once. Study outcomes and limitations: As the study acknowledged, the number of individuals in its TCR sequencing and HLA analysis was relatively small.

The source of this sequence is a human donor with multiple sclerosis. Input material: CD8+ T cells from PBMCs. The V gene is TRBV7-9, the J gene TRBJ1-5, with D possibly matching TRBD1 (5 bases). In DNA form, the CDR3 reads TGTGCCAGCAGCTTTGGGGCAGAAGATCAGCCCCAGCATTTT. Its protein is CASSFGAEDQPQHF. Based on the CDR3 plus reference TRBV7-9 and TRBJ1-5, the full variable domain is DTGVSQNPRHKITKRGQNVTFRCDPISEHNRLYWYRQTLGQGPEFLTYFQNEAQLEKSRLLSDRFSAERPKGSFSTLEIQRTEQGDSAMYLCASSFGAEDQPQHFGDGTRLSIL.